One sample yielded the 25 T cell receptor beta chains listed below, sequenced in a study of OX40 agonist ivuxolimab in advanced cancers. Method: immunoSEQ multiplex PCR; TCRdb's copy keeps in-frame clones and lacks some. The sample yields approximately 50,000 clones, roughly three quarters seen once. The sample consisted of CD4+ or CD8+ T cells sorted from blood, taken in a trial of the OX40 agonist ivuxolimab. Receptor source: an adult with an advanced solid tumor such as melanoma, head and neck, liver or kidney cancer.

The rearrangement uses TRBV2 and TRBJ1-2; D gene uncertain. The germline V and J ends were trimmed by 3 bases and 4 bases, with 9 bases remaining between them. This CDR3 is 13 amino acids long. Per germline, CDR1 SNHLY and CDR2 FYNNEI. CDR3 DNA: TGTGCCAGCAGTGATCTAAGTCCCTATGGCTACACCTTC. Its protein product is CASSDLSPYGYTF.

This chain joins TRBV5-1 and TRBJ2-6; 10 bases agree with TRBD1. Germline V gene sequence: CDR1 SGHRS, CDR2 YFSETQ. Germline trimming cut 2 bases from V and 4 bases from J; bases unmatched to any gene: 6. The CDR3 is 17 residues long. CDR3 DNA sequence: TGCGCCAGCAGCTTAGGACAGGGGGGCCTGGGGGCCAACGTCCTGACTTTC. It translates to CASSLGQGGLGANVLTF. Filled out from reference TRBV5-1 and TRBJ2-6, the complete variable domain reads KAGVTQTPRYLIKTRGQQVTLSCSPISGHRSVSWYQQTPGQGLQFLFEYFSETQRNKGNFPGRFSGRQFSNSRSEMNVSTLELGDSALYLCASSLGQGGLGANVLTFGAGSRLTVL.

This clone occurred a few times. V is TRBV27 and J is TRBJ1-5; maybe TRBD1 (6 bases). This CDR3 is 20 amino acids long. Trimming left V 3 bases short and J 2 bases short, with 26 bases between. Germline V gene lookup returns CDR1 MNHEY and CDR2 SMNVEV (reference sequence). The CDR3 DNA is TGTGCCAGCAGTTTGGAGCCCGGGACACGGAGGAATAAGGGCAATCAGCCCCAGCATTTT. It encodes CASSLEPGTRRNKGNQPQHF.

DNA for the CDR3: TGTGCCAGCAGCTCTGACAGGGGCCGGACCGGGGAGCTGTTTTTT. This encodes CASSSDRGRTGELFF. The chain recombines TRBV7-8 with TRBJ2-2; TRBD1 agrees at 8 bases. The CDR3 is 15 amino acids. CDR1 and CDR2 (germline): SGHVS, FQNEAQ. The ends lost 4 bases at V and 5 bases at J; junction bases unmatched: 6.

This clone has a single count. The chain couples TRBV2 to TRBJ2-2; D unclear. The germline CDR1 and CDR2 sequences are SNHLY and FYNNEI. V dropped 2 bases and J dropped 4 bases, with 5 bases sitting between them. CDR3 length: 13 residues. The CDR3 DNA follows: TGTGCCAGCAGTGAATCGTTCACCGGGGAGCTGTTTTTT. Translating it yields CASSESFTGELFF.

The CDR3 DNA reads TGTGCCAGCAGCGCGCGACAGGCTCTGGGCACAGATACGCAGTATTTT. It specifies CASSARQALGTDTQYF. The gene calls are TRBV11-2 and TRBJ2-3; perhaps TRBD1 as D (6 bases). The CDR3 loop spans 16 amino acids. With 5 bases removed from V and 1 base from J, the gap between germline ends came to 16 bases. The germline V gene has CDR1 SGHAT and CDR2 FQNNGV.

V is TRBV7-9 and J is TRBJ1-1; no firm D call. V lost 1 base, J lost 0 bases, and 6 bases lay in between. Germline-derived CDR1 and CDR2 are SEHNR and FQNEAQ (reference sequence). There are 14 residues in the CDR3. The CDR3 protein is CASSLETLNTEAFF. The CDR3, as DNA: TGTGCCAGCAGCTTAGAGACCCTGAACACTGAAGCTTTCTTT.

This clone is deemed medium-sized. The chain recombines TRBV7-3 with TRBJ1-2; D not resolved. Germline V lookup: CDR1 SGHTA, CDR2 FQGTGA. CDR3 length equals 13 residues. Trimming cost V 4 bases and J 6 bases, with 12 bases left between them. DNA for the CDR3: TGTGCCAGCAGCTCCCCCGGCGCGGATGGCTACACCTTC. It is translated as CASSSPGADGYTF.

The V gene is TRBV6-1, the J gene TRBJ1-6; D possibly corresponds to TRBD1 (6 bases). CDR3 length: 14 residues. The germline CDR1 and CDR2 sequences are MNHNS and SASEGT. V lost 8 bases to trimming and J lost 9 bases, with 17 bases between them. CDR3 in amino acids: CASQPTGVSSPLHF. CDR3 nucleotides: TGTGCCAGCCAACCGACAGGTGTCTCTTCACCCCTCCACTTT.

As DNA, the CDR3 is TGTGCCAGCAGCCTGGGACAGGGTTCGACCGGGGAGCTGTTTTTT. Amino acids: CASSLGQGSTGELFF. V is TRBV7-7 and J is TRBJ2-2; 9 bases match TRBD1. Trimming removed 5 bases from V and 5 bases from J; junction bases left unmatched: 6. This CDR3 has 15 amino acids. Per germline, CDR1 SSHAT and CDR2 FNYEAQ (reference sequence).

This clone showed up just once. The J gene is TRBJ2-1, the V gene TRBV27; D remains unclear. Germline V CDR1 and CDR2: MNHEY, SMNVEV (reference sequence). V was trimmed by 5 bases and J by 4 bases, leaving 9 bases between them. The CDR3 contains 13 residues. The CDR3 sequence: CASSPKGYNEQFF. DNA for the CDR3: TGTGCCAGCAGTCCTAAAGGGTACAATGAGCAGTTCTTC.

This clone appeared a few times. This chain connects TRBV5-5 to TRBJ1-6, with D perhaps TRBD1 (5 bases). CDR3 length equals 16 residues. Trimming removed 1 base at V and 11 bases at J, with 19 bases between. In germline, CDR1 is SGHKS, CDR2 YYEKEE (reference sequence). The CDR3 DNA follows: TGTGCCAGCAGCTTGAAGTGGGGGGAACATCGAACACCCCTCCACTTT. This codes for CASSLKWGEHRTPLHF.

The V and J genes are TRBV5-1 and TRBJ2-1; D is uncertain. Germline V gives CDR1 SGHRS, CDR2 YFSETQ. The V end was cut by 0 bases, the J end by 8 bases, with 9 bases between. CDR3 length equals 13 residues. CDR3 nucleotides: TGCGCCAGCAGCTTGGGACGAAGCGATGAGCAGTTCTTC. Translated: CASSLGRSDEQFF.

The rearrangement joins TRBV4-2 to TRBJ2-7, with D tentatively TRBD1 (5 bases). Trimming took off 3 bases at V and 0 bases at J, with 9 bases between the two ends. This CDR3 is built from 14 residues. CDR1 and CDR2 from the germline V gene are LGHNA and YNFKEQ. Here the CDR3 reads CASSHRQISYEQYF. CDR3 bases: TGTGCCAGCAGCCACAGACAGATCTCCTACGAGCAGTACTTC.

This clone was detected a few times. The genes are TRBV5-6 and TRBJ1-1; a weak D match, TRBD1 (5 bases). The CDR3 consists of 12 residues. CDR1 and CDR2 (germline): SGHDT, YYEEEE. The germline V and J ends were trimmed by 2 bases and 6 bases, with 8 bases remaining between them. The CDR3 reads CASSFGASEAFF. CDR3 sequence (DNA): TGTGCCAGCAGCTTCGGGGCGTCTGAAGCTTTCTTT. Based on the CDR3 plus reference TRBV5-6 and TRBJ1-1, the full variable domain is DAGVTQSPTHLIKTRGQQVTLRCSPKSGHDTVSWYQQALGQGPQFIFQYYEEEERQRGNFPDRFSGHQFPNYSSELNVNALLLGDSALYLCASSFGASEAFFGQGTRLTVV.

The rearrangement links TRBV6-6 to TRBJ1-5; TRBD1 might be the D (5 bases). The length of the CDR3 is 14 residues. The V gene's germline CDR1 is MNHNY and CDR2 SVGAGI (reference sequence). Trimming shortened V by 7 bases and J by 6 bases, and 16 bases separated the two germline ends. The CDR3 DNA reads TGTGCCAGCACCATGGGGGGGAGGGTTCAGCCCCAGCATTTT. This codes for CASTMGGRVQPQHF.

The rearrangement joins TRBV5-1 to TRBJ2-1; 12 bases agree with TRBD2. This CDR3 contains 14 residues. Looked up from germline, CDR1 is SGHRS and CDR2 is YFSETQ. The ends lost 6 bases at V and 6 bases at J; junction bases unmatched: 4. The CDR3 is CASTPSGRVNEQFF. The CDR3 DNA reads TGCGCCAGCACCCCTAGCGGGAGGGTCAATGAGCAGTTCTTC.

This sequence joins TRBV10-1 and TRBJ2-7; 8 nucleotides agree with TRBD1. Trimming at V came to 5 bases and at J to 2 bases, leaving 5 bases not matched to a gene. CDR3 length equals 14 residues. Per the germline V gene, CDR1 is WNHNN and CDR2 is SYGVQD (reference sequence). CDR3 coding DNA: TGCGCCAGCAGTCGGACAGGGTTCCCCTACGAGCAGTACTTC. It is translated as CASSRTGFPYEQYF.

This chain connects TRBV18 to TRBJ1-4; D is uncertain. The CDR3 has 12 amino acids. V lost 3 bases to trimming and J lost 6 bases, with 5 bases between them. Germline assignment: CDR1 KGHSH and CDR2 LQKENI. CDR3 bases: TGTGCCAGCTCACCTTTGGATGAAAAACTGTTTTTT. This codes for CASSPLDEKLFF. The entire variable domain, with the rest obtained from reference TRBV18 and TRBJ1-4, is as follows: NAGVMQNPRHLVRRRGQEARLRCSPMKGHSHVYWYRQLPEEGLKFMVYLQKENIIDESGMPKERFSAEFPKEGPSILRIQQVVRGDSAAYFCASSPLDEKLFFGSGTQLSVL.

This chain links TRBV5-1 with TRBJ2-3; D might be TRBD1 (6 bases). The CDR3 has 15 amino acids. Trimming pared 4 bases from V and 6 bases from J, leaving 18 bases between. In germline, CDR1 is SGHRS, CDR2 YFSETQ. CDR3 region: CASSPGAGGRDTQYF. The CDR3 DNA reads as TGCGCCAGCAGCCCAGGGGCCGGCGGGCGCGATACGCAGTATTTT.

The chain is built from TRBV28 and TRBJ1-5; tentative D call: TRBD1 (6 bases). The CDR3 extends over 16 amino acids. Trimming shortened V by 7 bases and J by 2 bases, and 18 bases separated the two germline ends. The V gene's germline CDR1 is MDHEN and CDR2 SYDVKM. The CDR3 nucleotides read TGTGCCAGCACCCCAAGAGGGGAGGGGGGCAATCAGCCCCAGCATTTT. Protein: CASTPRGEGGNQPQHF.

The J gene is TRBJ2-5, the V gene TRBV11-3, with D perhaps TRBD2 (6 bases). The germline V gene encodes CDR1 SGHNT and CDR2 YENEEA. The CDR3 loop spans 15 amino acids. V lost 4 bases, J lost 5 bases, and 17 bases lay in between. The CDR3 spells CASSSGTFFGETQYF. CDR3 DNA: TGTGCCAGCAGCTCTGGGACTTTCTTCGGGGAGACCCAGTACTTC. Full variable domain (remainder filled in from reference TRBV11-3 and TRBJ2-5): EAGVVQSPRYKIIEKKQPVAFWCNPISGHNTLYWYLQNLGQGPELLIRYENEEAVDDSQLPKDRFSAERLKGVDSTLKIQPAELGDSAVYLCASSSGTFFGETQYFGPGTRLLVL.

The chain recombines TRBV11-3 with TRBJ1-3; D gene unclear. The germline V and J ends were trimmed by 1 base and 0 bases, with 4 bases remaining between them. This CDR3 spans 14 amino acids. The germline V gene encodes CDR1 SGHNT and CDR2 YENEEA. The CDR3 here is CASSLVHSGNTIYF. The DNA of the CDR3 is TGTGCCAGCAGCTTAGTTCACTCTGGAAACACCATATATTTT.

This chain connects TRBV7-8 to TRBJ1-4, with TRBD1 matching over 9 bases. The CDR3 has 13 residues. The germline V gene encodes CDR1 SGHVS and CDR2 FQNEAQ. Trimming at V came to 5 bases and at J to 8 bases, leaving 3 bases not matched to a gene. CDR3 nucleotides: TGTGCCAGCAGCCGCGACAGGGGGGAAAAACTGTTTTTT. Amino acids: CASSRDRGEKLFF.

This chain joins TRBV6-6 and TRBJ2-2; the match to TRBD1 covers 9 bases. Trimming took 6 bases from V and 0 from J; bases not matched to a gene: 5. This CDR3 region has 16 residues. The germline V gene encodes CDR1 MNHNY and CDR2 SVGAGI (reference sequence). The CDR3 coding sequence is TGTGCCAGCAGGCCGACAGGGGGGCCGAACACCGGGGAGCTGTTTTTT. Its protein is CASRPTGGPNTGELFF.